This T cell receptor beta chain was retrieved from a study of shared clonotypes between healthy human individuals. It was at deep level that the assay was run. For each subset, genomic DNA was distributed in equal portions over several immunoSEQ plates. Some clones are missing from TCRdb's copy, which holds only in-frame ones; the method was immunoSEQ multiplex PCR. This table holds approximately 2,000,000 clones, roughly 95% found once. The CDR3 sequence is 13 residues long. V gave up 2 bases and J gave up 6 bases, with 12 bases separating them. Per germline, CDR1 SGHRS and CDR2 YFSETQ. Naivety among CD8 cells was defined by CD45RO negativity and positive CCR7 selection, thereby excluding terminally differentiated effector memory CD45RA+ cells. This clone was seen once.

The sequenced material came from naive CD8+ T cells from PBMCs. The chain recombines TRBV5-1 with TRBJ2-7, with a weak D call TRBD2 (5 bases). This receptor was taken from a man aged 18 to 30 in good health. Some clones in this sample may be carry-over from other donors' samples. The CDR3 sequence: CASSFDPTIEQYF. The CDR3, as DNA: TGCGCCAGCAGCTTTGATCCGACTATCGAGCAGTACTTC. The variable domain in full, completed from reference TRBV5-1 and TRBJ2-7, reads KAGVTQTPRYLIKTRGQQVTLSCSPISGHRSVSWYQQTPGQGLQFLFEYFSETQRNKGNFPGRFSGRQFSNSRSEMNVSTLELGDSALYLCASSFDPTIEQYFGPGTRLTVT.